The rows below give T cell receptor beta chains drawn from one sample of a study of neurological immune-mediated disorders. From the 5' RACE reads, TCRdb called clonotypes with MiXCR, one entry per CDR3 protein. The sample consists of about 38,000 distinct CDR3 sequences, 4% to 5.5% of them appearing once. The source material was CD4+ T cells from blood. These receptors came from a man aged 18 to 29 in good health. CDR3s leave out the opening cysteine and the closing phenylalanine or tryptophan.

J,length,V,CDR3
TRBJ1-1,11,TRBV10-2,TSSDLYGTEAF
TRBJ1-5,12,TRBV19,ASSTGDLNQPQH
TRBJ2-7,13,TRBV7-7,ASSPHVGETYEQY
TRBJ1-2,13,TRBV6-5,ASSYSRGTGVSFT
TRBJ1-5,12,TRBV6-6,ASMTGGTNQPQH
TRBJ2-3,13,TRBV6-2/TRBV6-3,ASSYSGGDLDTQY
TRBJ2-1,13,TRBV9,ASLPGAGTYNEQF
TRBJ1-5,11,TRBV20-1,SARDRNNQPQH
TRBJ2-1,14,TRBV18,ASSPPGSMAGSEQF
TRBJ1-5,10,TRBV7-2,ASSYNNQPQH
TRBJ1-4,15,TRBV4-2,ASSERTGVPTNEKLF
TRBJ1-2,13,TRBV3-1,TSSHRGTGASGYT
TRBJ2-6,16,TRBV3-1,ASSQWRTGGAGANVLT
TRBJ1-2,12,TRBV5-1,ASSLGQIVYGYT
TRBJ1-1,8,TRBV20-1,SASLDRAF
TRBJ2-5,9,TRBV5-5,ASSPEETQY